Sequencing of this TCR beta chain was carried out in a study of blood T cell repertoires in COVID-19. At the level of the study: There were acute and convalescent COVID-19 samples, and they came from the United States, Italy and Spain. T cells, B-cell-depleted T cells, or PBMCs supplied cDNA or gDNA.

The V gene end was trimmed by 10 bases and the J gene end by 4 bases; junction bases not matched to a gene: 16. The CDR3 is made up of 16 amino acids. Germline CDR1 and CDR2: LNHDA and SQIVND (reference sequence). As handled by the study authors: Reference gene primer amplification gave estimated nucleated cell counts. Libraries were prepared by immunoSEQ multiplex PCR; TCRdb keeps only in-frame clonotypes and omits some of them. That table gives V, J and clone size, and the DNA gave D and trimming. The sample carries about 130,000 clones, 75% to 85% recorded once. The clonotype was recovered from an elderly man with acute or convalescent COVID-19. The V and J genes are TRBV19 and TRBJ2-1; TRBD1 matches 7 bases. What was sequenced was peripheral blood. The CDR3 bases are TGTGCCACCAACCCCCGGATGGCAGGGGGATACAATGAGCAGTTCTTC. It specifies CATNPRMAGGYNEQFF. The full variable domain, in which reference TRBV19 and TRBJ2-1 provide the parts outside the CDR3, is DGGITQSPKYLFRKEGQNVTLSCEQNLNHDAMYWYRQDPGQGLRLIYYSQIVNDFQKGDIAEGYSVSREKKESFPLTVTSAQKNPTAFYLCATNPRMAGGYNEQFFGPGTRLTVL.